The 27 T cell receptor beta chains presented below share a single source sample, sequenced in a study of blood T cell repertoires in COVID-19. TCRdb's table, derived via immunoSEQ multiplex PCR, lists solely in-frame clones and lacks some. The sample has around 250,000 clones, roughly four fifths seen once; the top ten hold 1.5% to 2%. The sequenced material came from peripheral blood. Receptors originate from a woman of 80 years or more with acute or convalescent COVID-19.

The rearrangement uses TRBV5-6 and TRBJ2-3; TRBD2 matches 7 bases. Germline CDR1 SGHDT, CDR2 YYEEEE. J was trimmed by 1 base and V by 3 bases; bases with no gene match: 8. The CDR3 is 16 residues long. CDR3 residues: CASSSRTSVGTDTQYF. CDR3 in DNA: TGTGCCAGCAGCTCTAGGACTAGTGTAGGCACAGATACGCAGTATTTT. Based on the CDR3 plus reference TRBV5-6 and TRBJ2-3, the full variable domain is DAGVTQSPTHLIKTRGQQVTLRCSPKSGHDTVSWYQQALGQGPQFIFQYYEEEERQRGNFPDRFSGHQFPNYSSELNVNALLLGDSALYLCASSSRTSVGTDTQYFGPGTRLTVL.

CDR3 bases: TGTGCCAGCAGCCAGGGACAGGGGGCCAATTCACCCCTCCACTTT. Translated: CASSQGQGANSPLHF. J is TRBJ1-6 and V is TRBV14; 12 bases are a match to TRBD1. Per the germline V gene, CDR1 is SGHDN and CDR2 is FVKESK. The CDR3 is 15 amino acids. Trimming at V came to 3 bases and at J to 7 bases, leaving 1 base not matched to a gene.

CDR3 sequence (DNA): TGTGCCAGCAGCGGCGGACAGGGGGCGAACCGGAACACTGAAGCTTTCTTT. Translated: CASSGGQGANRNTEAFF. The chain couples TRBV9 to TRBJ1-1, with TRBD1 matching 11 bases. CDR1 and CDR2 from the germline V gene are SGDLS and YYNGEE. The CDR3 loop spans 17 amino acids. V was clipped by 3 bases and J by 1 base; unmatched bases: 8.

This clone was counted once. The same CDR3 arises from other DNA sequences in this sample as well. The genes are TRBV6-5 and TRBJ1-3; the match to TRBD1 covers 9 bases. The V and J ends lost 0 bases and 1 base, in that order; junction bases with no gene match: 1. Germline CDR1 MNHEY, CDR2 SVGAGI. The CDR3 loop spans 16 amino acids. The CDR3 sequence is CASSYSGQGSGNTIYF. The CDR3 DNA is TGTGCCAGCAGTTACTCGGGACAGGGTTCTGGAAACACCATATATTTT.

This rearrangement joins TRBV5-6 to TRBJ1-2, with 8 positions matching TRBD1. Trimming removed 2 bases from V and 6 bases from J; junction bases left unmatched: 6. CDR1 is SGHDT, CDR2 YYEEEE, per germline. CDR3 length: 14 residues. Here the CDR3 reads CASSLPTGANGYTF. The CDR3 bases are TGTGCCAGCAGCTTACCGACAGGGGCGAATGGCTACACCTTC.

The chain is built from TRBV5-8 and TRBJ1-1; no firm D call. Germline CDR1 is SGHTS and CDR2 is YDEGEE. Trimming took 7 bases from V and 5 from J, leaving 18 bases between them. This CDR3 has 14 amino acids. This chain's CDR3 is CASRVGEGGTEAFF. The CDR3 region has the DNA TGTGCCAGCCGGGTTGGGGAAGGAGGAACTGAAGCTTTCTTT.

This chain uses TRBV29-1 with TRBJ1-1; perhaps TRBD1 as D (5 bases). The CDR3 contains 15 residues. Germline loops: CDR1 SQVTM, CDR2 ANQGSEA. Trimming shortened V by 2 bases and J by 2 bases, and 15 bases separated the two germline ends. For the CDR3, the DNA is TGCAGCGTTGAACAGGGCACGGCCCTCAACACTGAAGCTTTCTTT. Translating gives CSVEQGTALNTEAFF.

The DNA of the CDR3 is TGTGCCAGCAGCATCGGTGGGACTAGCGGGAGCTCCTACGAGCAGTACTTC. Translation gives CASSIGGTSGSSYEQYF. This chain joins TRBV7-9 and TRBJ2-7, with TRBD2 matching 14 bases. Germline V gene sequence: CDR1 SEHNR, CDR2 FQNEAQ (reference sequence). This CDR3 comprises 17 residues. The junction had 6 bases not matched to a gene; V was cut back by 5 bases and J by 0 bases.

The chain combines TRBV4-1 with TRBJ2-4; TRBD1 is a possible D gene (5 bases). CDR3 size: 16 residues. The V gene lost 1 base and the J gene lost 1 base, with 11 bases spanning the gap. Per germline, CDR1 MGHRA and CDR2 YSYEKL. In nucleotides, the CDR3 is TGCGCCAGCAGCCAAGTCCAGGGAACGGCCAAAAACATTCAGTACTTC. Its translation is CASSQVQGTAKNIQYF.

The chain carries TRBV6-5 and TRBJ2-7; D gene ambiguous. The CDR3 length is 11 residues. Germline CDR1 is MNHEY and CDR2 is SVGAGI. V shed 2 bases and J shed 4 bases, with 3 bases lying between them. The CDR3: CASSYRYEQYF. Here the CDR3 DNA reads TGTGCCAGCAGTTACCGGTACGAGCAGTACTTC.

Comment on this clone: Other nucleotide sequences in the sample specify the same CDR3. The chain joins TRBV19 to TRBJ1-5; D gene uncertain. V shed 1 base and J shed 4 bases, with 5 bases lying between them. Germline CDR1 is LNHDA and CDR2 is SQIVND (reference sequence). The CDR3 covers 13 residues. DNA for the CDR3: TGTGCCAGTAGTATAGCGGGGAATCAGCCCCAGCATTTT. Translated: CASSIAGNQPQHF. The whole variable domain, filled in from reference TRBV19 and TRBJ1-5, reads DGGITQSPKYLFRKEGQNVTLSCEQNLNHDAMYWYRQDPGQGLRLIYYSQIVNDFQKGDIAEGYSVSREKKESFPLTVTSAQKNPTAFYLCASSIAGNQPQHFGDGTRLSIL.

The chain carries TRBV4-1 and TRBJ1-1, with D possibly being TRBD1 (6 bases). Germline V gives CDR1 MGHRA, CDR2 YSYEKL. Trimming removed 0 bases from V and 4 bases from J, with 15 bases in between. The CDR3 has 16 amino acids. CDR3: CASSQDAGASFTEAFF. In DNA form, the CDR3 reads TGCGCCAGCAGCCAAGATGCGGGGGCAAGCTTCACTGAAGCTTTCTTT.

The chain combines TRBV5-1 with TRBJ1-4; 11 nucleotides line up with TRBD1. Germline V CDR1 and CDR2: SGHRS, YFSETQ. The CDR3 is 16 amino acids. Trimming removed 4 bases from V and 8 bases from J; junction bases left unmatched: 10. This CDR3 is CASSDPGQGAGEKLFF. In nucleotides, the CDR3 is TGCGCCAGCAGCGACCCCGGACAGGGGGCTGGAGAAAAACTGTTTTTT.

The V gene is TRBV4-1, the J gene TRBJ2-1; 13 bases align to TRBD2. Germline-derived CDR1 and CDR2 are MGHRA and YSYEKL. The CDR3 contains 20 residues. V lost 2 bases, J lost 0 bases, and 10 bases stayed unmatched. CDR3 region: CASSQQGLAGVKSSYNEQFF. DNA for the CDR3: TGCGCCAGCAGCCAACAAGGACTAGCGGGGGTCAAGAGCTCCTACAATGAGCAGTTCTTC.

In its sample, this clone was seen a few times. Written as DNA, the CDR3 is TGTGCCAGCTCCCGAGACAGGGGGGCTAAAGGCTACACCTTC. As protein: CASSRDRGAKGYTF. The chain combines TRBV6-5 with TRBJ1-2, with TRBD1 identical over 9 bases. The CDR3 covers 14 residues. After removal of 8 bases from V and 8 bases from J, the junction contained 12 bases not matched to a gene. Per the germline V gene, CDR1 is MNHEY and CDR2 is SVGAGI.

The rearrangement links TRBV9 to TRBJ2-2, with D possibly being TRBD1 (5 bases). Trimming pared 3 bases from V and 1 base from J, leaving 13 bases between. Germline lookup yields CDR1 SGDLS and CDR2 YYNGEE. This CDR3 has 16 amino acids. Written as DNA, the CDR3 is TGTGCCAGCAGCGCGACAAGGGGTCTGAACACCGGGGAGCTGTTTTTT. Its protein is CASSATRGLNTGELFF.

This rearrangement joins TRBV11-2 to TRBJ2-1, with D maybe TRBD2 (6 bases). The CDR3 consists of 13 residues. Germline loops: CDR1 SGHAT, CDR2 FQNNGV. V was pared by 5 bases and J by 13 bases, with 18 bases between. CDR3 loop: CASSRMEGTAQFF. In DNA form, the CDR3 reads TGTGCCAGCAGCCGAATGGAGGGAACAGCTCAGTTCTTC.

The chain recombines TRBV6-2 or TRBV6-3 with TRBJ2-2; no reliable D call. The CDR3 sequence is 12 residues long. The V end was cut by 3 bases, the J end by 4 bases, with 3 bases between. Germline values: CDR1 MNHEY, CDR2 SVGEGT. The CDR3 loop reads CASSYLTGELFF. Here the CDR3 DNA reads TGTGCCAGCAGTTATCTCACCGGGGAGCTGTTTTTT.

This sequence joins TRBV5-1 and TRBJ1-4; possibly TRBD1 for D (5 bases). The germline V and J ends were trimmed by 2 bases and 8 bases, with 16 bases remaining between them. The CDR3 covers 15 residues. Germline-derived CDR1 and CDR2 are SGHRS and YFSETQ. CDR3 nucleotides: TGCGCCAGCAGCTTTGCCGGGACTACCACAGAAAAACTGTTTTTT. Translation: CASSFAGTTTEKLFF.

The chain couples TRBV5-1 to TRBJ1-1; tentatively, D is TRBD1 (6 bases). V was clipped by 2 bases and J by 1 base, with 9 bases between them. There are 14 residues in the CDR3. Germline CDR1 reads SGHRS; CDR2 reads YFSETQ. CDR3 sequence: CASSFQGTNTEAFF. The DNA for the CDR3 is TGCGCCAGCAGCTTTCAGGGGACGAACACTGAAGCTTTCTTT.

The genes are TRBV6-1 and TRBJ2-5; 9 positions match TRBD1. Germline V gene sequence: CDR1 MNHNS, CDR2 SASEGT. The CDR3 has 17 amino acids. V was clipped by 3 bases and J by 5 bases; unmatched bases: 13. The CDR3 here is CASSEQQGARFYETQYF. The CDR3, as DNA: TGTGCCAGCAGTGAGCAACAGGGGGCGCGTTTTTACGAGACCCAGTACTTC.

V usage is TRBV2 and J usage is TRBJ2-5, with D uncertain. The ends were cut back, 7 bases at V and 4 bases at J, with 4 bases in the middle. Germline CDR1 reads SNHLY; CDR2 reads FYNNEI. The CDR3 sequence is 10 residues long. The chain's CDR3 is CASNRETQYF. The CDR3 region has the DNA TGTGCCAGCAATAGAGAGACCCAGTACTTC.

This chain joins TRBV7-2 and TRBJ1-1, with D perhaps TRBD1 (6 bases). The CDR3 runs 14 residues. The V end lost 3 bases, the J end lost 1 base, and 9 bases lay between the germline ends. In germline, CDR1 is SGHTA, CDR2 FQGNSA. CDR3 in DNA: TGTGCCAGCAGCTTTCCCAGGGGGAACACTGAAGCTTTCTTT. It encodes CASSFPRGNTEAFF.

This chain connects TRBV28 to TRBJ2-7; 9 nucleotides line up with TRBD1. V shed 9 bases and J 7 bases; nucleotides not matched to a gene: 13. CDR1 is MDHEN, CDR2 SYDVKM, per germline. The CDR3 loop spans 14 amino acids. CDR3: CASHTGGESEEQYF. The DNA for the CDR3 is TGTGCCAGTCACACAGGGGGCGAATCAGAAGAGCAGTACTTC.

This clone was detected only once. J is TRBJ1-1 and V is TRBV5-6; 8 positions agree with TRBD1. CDR1 and CDR2 (germline): SGHDT, YYEEEE. With 4 bases clipped from V and 5 bases from J, the junction kept 13 bases outside the gene matches. This CDR3 is built from 16 residues. CDR3 nucleotide sequence: TGTGCCAGCAGCCCCAACCCAGGGGGCGTAGGGACTGAAGCTTTCTTT. This gives the protein CASSPNPGGVGTEAFF.

The J gene is TRBJ1-1, the V gene TRBV10-3; D unclear. Deletions cut 4 bases from V and 2 bases from J, with 8 bases between. The germline V gene encodes CDR1 ENHRY and CDR2 SYGVKD. This CDR3 spans 13 amino acids. DNA for the CDR3: TGTGCCATCAGTGCCACAGAAAACACTGAAGCTTTCTTT. Translating gives CAISATENTEAFF.

The chain recombines TRBV4-3 with TRBJ2-7; 9 positions agree with TRBD1. Per germline, CDR1 LGHNA and CDR2 YSLEER. The CDR3 length is 15 residues. The V and J ends lost 1 base and 3 bases, in that order; junction bases with no gene match: 4. This CDR3 is CASSQAGTGIYEQYF. The CDR3 DNA follows: TGCGCCAGCAGCCAAGCGGGGACAGGGATCTACGAGCAGTACTTC.